This is a list of T cell receptor beta chains from one sample in a study of T-cell reconstitution after alpha-beta-depleted transplantation in children. TCRdb reprocessed the PCR reads with MiXCR, giving one entry per CDR3 protein. Here the sample spans some 600,000 distinct CDR3 sequences, 16% being singletons. Sequencing was performed on PBMCs from the stem cell graft donor, taken from the stem cell graft. The receptor set was obtained from a human donor who donated a stem cell graft to a child with acute myeloid leukemia. Each CDR3 is given without its conserved first and last residue. Each record gives: CDR3 length, V gene, J gene, CDR3 protein.

length: 12; V: TRBV7-2; J: TRBJ1-4; CDR3: ASSRDRTNEKLF
length: 12; V: TRBV5-6; J: TRBJ2-7; CDR3: ASSFGGAVYEQY
length: 16; V: TRBV4-3; J: TRBJ2-1; CDR3: ASSRAHGDLSSYNEQF
length: 11; V: TRBV27; J: TRBJ2-1; CDR3: ASSATSYNEQF
length: 11; V: TRBV20-1; J: TRBJ2-1; CDR3: SALTGAGNEQF
length: 14; V: TRBV11-3; J: TRBJ2-1; CDR3: ASSLGLAGAPNEQF
length: 11; V: TRBV20-1; J: TRBJ2-1; CDR3: SAPTRPYNEQF
length: 11; V: TRBV5-4; J: TRBJ1-2; CDR3: ASSPAGDYGYT
length: 13; V: TRBV29-1; J: TRBJ1-5; CDR3: SVALTGIGNQPQH
length: 13; V: TRBV4-3; J: TRBJ1-2; CDR3: ASSQDGTGPYGYT
length: 12; V: TRBV27; J: TRBJ2-3; CDR3: ASSLRRVTDTQY
length: 16; V: TRBV10-3; J: TRBJ2-3; CDR3: AISESRTSGGPRDTQY
length: 10; V: TRBV29-1; J: TRBJ1-1; CDR3: SVVADNTEAF
length: 13; V: TRBV20-1; J: TRBJ2-7; CDR3: SAADYRTVTYEQY
length: 11; V: TRBV20-1; J: TRBJ1-6; CDR3: SAGPFNNSPLH
length: 13; V: TRBV5-1; J: TRBJ2-6; CDR3: ASRTGAIGANVLT
length: 13; V: TRBV7-2; J: TRBJ1-5; CDR3: ASSFGTGNSQPQH
length: 11; V: TRBV20-1; J: TRBJ2-1; CDR3: SAGTGWRDEQF
length: 14; V: TRBV21-1; J: TRBJ2-4; CDR3: ASSKGGQRPGNIQY
length: 12; V: TRBV6-2/TRBV6-3; J: TRBJ1-5; CDR3: ASSYWAGYQPQH
length: 12; V: TRBV7-2; J: TRBJ1-5; CDR3: ASSPPDSNQPQH
length: 11; V: TRBV29-1; J: TRBJ2-5; CDR3: SVETAGQKTQY